Below, 16 T cell receptor beta chains from the same sample are listed, as sequenced in a study of T cells expressing NK-cell markers. TCRdb processed the 5' RACE reads again and assigns one entry to each CDR3 protein, with no DNA. The specimen's table records about 460,000 distinct CDR3 sequences. Sequencing was carried out using blood T cells: a sorted CD56 or NKG2C T cell subset, CD4+ or CD8+ T cells, or bulk PBMC T cells (not recorded which). Every receptor here comes from a woman in her forties or fifties in good health.

The chain employs TRBV20-1 and TRBJ2-3; absent DNA, TCRdb's TRBD1 call cannot be checked. Germline lookup yields CDR1 DFQATT and CDR2 SNEGSKA (reference sequence). This CDR3 is built from 11 residues. Here the CDR3 reads CSARGLGAQYF.

This chain uses TRBV12-3 or TRBV12-4 with TRBJ2-2; the D call of TRBD2 rests on TCRdb alone, since no DNA is present to check it. The length of the CDR3 is 13 residues. The CDR3 protein is CASLLGFLGELFF.

The chain links TRBV20-1 to TRBJ1-5; TCRdb gives TRBD1 as the D gene, but with no DNA this cannot be confirmed. Germline V gene data show CDR1 as DFQATT and CDR2 as SNEGSKA (reference sequence). The CDR3 contains 14 residues. Here the CDR3 reads CSARDQGLDQPQHF.

The genes are TRBV6-5 and TRBJ1-4; the TCRdb call, TRBD1, lacks DNA for checking. Germline V CDR1 and CDR2: MNHEY, SVGAGI. There are 15 residues in the CDR3. CDR3 in amino acids: CASSSPGEANEKLFF.

The J gene is TRBJ2-1, the V gene TRBV25-1; TCRdb's D call of TRBD2 is untestable without DNA. Germline V CDR1 and CDR2: MGHDK, SYGVNS. This CDR3 spans 14 amino acids. CDR3 protein: CASSEGGAVTEQFF.

The chain combines TRBV12-3 or TRBV12-4 with TRBJ1-2; TCRdb outputs TRBD1, but without DNA this stays unchecked. This CDR3 comprises 13 residues. The CDR3 sequence: CASRSTGGGGYTF.

The chain couples TRBV5-1 to TRBJ1-1; the D call of TRBD1 rests on TCRdb alone, since no DNA is present to check it. CDR3 length: 14 residues. Germline values: CDR1 SGHRS, CDR2 YFSETQ. The CDR3 region is CASSPTGTGVMAFF.

The J gene is TRBJ2-5, the V gene TRBV7-9; TCRdb indicates TRBD2, and absent DNA this call remains unverified. The CDR3 sequence is 16 residues long. Germline V gives CDR1 SEHNR, CDR2 FQNEAQ (reference sequence). This CDR3 reads CASSLASPSGKETQYF. Full variable domain (missing parts from reference TRBV7-9 and TRBJ2-5): DTGVSQNPRHKITKRGQNVTFRCDPISEHNRLYWYRQTLGQGPEFLTYFQNEAQLEKSRLLSDRFSAERPKGSFSTLEIQRTEQGDSAMYLCASSLASPSGKETQYFGPGTRLLVL.

The chain employs TRBV20-1 and TRBJ1-1; TCRdb picks TRBD1, but there is no DNA to check that call. The CDR3 covers 14 residues. Germline V gene sequence: CDR1 DFQATT, CDR2 SNEGSKA (reference sequence). Here the CDR3 reads CSARGGGRDTEAFF.

This CDR3 reads CASSLGLAYTQETQYF. The chain couples TRBV7-7 to TRBJ2-5; TCRdb designates TRBD2, a call that cannot be tested without DNA. The CDR3 loop spans 16 amino acids. Germline V lookup: CDR1 SSHAT, CDR2 FNYEAQ (reference sequence).

V and J are TRBV12-3 or TRBV12-4 and TRBJ2-4; the TRBD2 assignment by TCRdb is unverifiable without DNA. This CDR3 has 15 amino acids. CDR3 residues: CASTRTNLAKNIQYF.

The chain has TRBV12-3 or TRBV12-4 and TRBJ2-1; the TCRdb call, TRBD2, lacks DNA for checking. The CDR3 is 14 amino acids. Here the CDR3 reads CASRPSGIGNEQFF.

This chain uses TRBV11-2 with TRBJ2-1; TCRdb indicates TRBD2, and absent DNA this call remains unverified. The length of the CDR3 is 13 residues. Germline CDR1 is SGHAT and CDR2 is FQNNGV. CDR3 protein: CASSFIAANEQFF.

The chain carries TRBV12-5 and TRBJ2-1; TCRdb picks TRBD1, but there is no DNA to check that call. CDR3 length equals 17 residues. Per the germline V gene, CDR1 is LGHNT and CDR2 is FRNRAP. CDR3 sequence reads: CASGWTTGQGAPSEQFF.

This chain uses TRBV12-3 or TRBV12-4 with TRBJ2-1; TCRdb designates TRBD2, a call that cannot be tested without DNA. The CDR3 has 17 amino acids. This CDR3 reads CASRATTLNFSGDEQFF.

The genes are TRBV5-1 and TRBJ2-7; without DNA, the TCRdb call of TRBD2 cannot be checked. CDR3 length: 14 residues. Germline V gene data show CDR1 as SGHRS and CDR2 as YFSETQ. CDR3 sequence reads: CASRTSGRDYEQYF.